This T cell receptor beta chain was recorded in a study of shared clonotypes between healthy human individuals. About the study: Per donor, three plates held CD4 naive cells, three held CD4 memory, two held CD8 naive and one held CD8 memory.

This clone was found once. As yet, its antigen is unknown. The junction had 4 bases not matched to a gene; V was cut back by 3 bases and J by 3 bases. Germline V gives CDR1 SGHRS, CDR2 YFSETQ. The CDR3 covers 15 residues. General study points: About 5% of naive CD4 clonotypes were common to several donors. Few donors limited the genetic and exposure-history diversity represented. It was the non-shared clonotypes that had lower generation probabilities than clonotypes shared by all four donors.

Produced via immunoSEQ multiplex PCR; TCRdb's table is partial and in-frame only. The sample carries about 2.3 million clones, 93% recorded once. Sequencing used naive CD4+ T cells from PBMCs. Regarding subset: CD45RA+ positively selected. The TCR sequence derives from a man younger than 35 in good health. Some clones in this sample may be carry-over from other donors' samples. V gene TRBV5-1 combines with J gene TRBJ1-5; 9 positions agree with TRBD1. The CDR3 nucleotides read TGCGCCAGCAGCTCGGGACAGGGCCTCAATCAGCCCCAGCATTTT. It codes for CASSSGQGLNQPQHF. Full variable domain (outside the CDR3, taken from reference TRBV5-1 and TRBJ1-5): KAGVTQTPRYLIKTRGQQVTLSCSPISGHRSVSWYQQTPGQGLQFLFEYFSETQRNKGNFPGRFSGRQFSNSRSEMNVSTLELGDSALYLCASSSGQGLNQPQHFGDGTRLSIL.